A single sample is the source of the 3 T cell receptor beta chains below, sequenced in a study of T cell changes during pregnancy in multiple sclerosis. Assay used: immunoSEQ multiplex PCR; TCRdb lists only in-frame clones, some missing. Among around 30,000 clones listed, 75% to 95% were seen once. The sequencing here drew on CD8+ T cells from peripheral blood mononuclear cells, taken in the second trimester of pregnancy. The origin of the receptors is a female donor with multiple sclerosis, enrolled in a pregnancy study.

This clone came up a few times. The chain employs TRBV19 and TRBJ2-3; 8 positions match TRBD2. This CDR3 spans 16 amino acids. From germline, CDR1 is LNHDA and CDR2 SQIVND (reference sequence). The V and J ends lost 5 bases and 3 bases, in that order; junction bases with no gene match: 10. CDR3 sequence reads: CASSLTAGEGTDTQYF. In DNA, the CDR3 is TGTGCCAGTAGTCTTACAGCGGGAGAGGGGACAGATACGCAGTATTTT.

This chain uses TRBV27 with TRBJ2-7; 15 bases fit TRBD2. CDR1 and CDR2 from the germline V gene are MNHEY and SMNVEV (reference sequence). After removal of 4 bases from V and 12 bases from J, the junction contained 13 bases not matched to a gene. The CDR3 is 16 residues long. CDR3 loop: CASSSYGLAGGPVLYF. In DNA form, the CDR3 reads TGTGCCAGCAGTTCGTACGGACTAGCGGGAGGGCCGGTTCTGTACTTC.

This chain joins TRBV29-1 and TRBJ2-7; D possibly corresponds to TRBD1 (5 bases). V was pared by 6 bases and J by 1 base, with 10 bases between. The CDR3 is 12 residues long. Germline V gene lookup returns CDR1 SQVTM and CDR2 ANQGSEA. In DNA, the CDR3 is TGCAGCGTAGGGGTATCGTCCTACGAGCAGTACTTC. Residues: CSVGVSSYEQYF.